This TCR beta chain emerged from a study of glioma-infiltrating T cells. CDR3 length: 13 residues. Trimming pared 5 bases from V and 6 bases from J, leaving 16 bases between. CDR1 is SQVTM, CDR2 ANQGSEA, per germline. This clonotype was recorded many times. Using RNA template, CDR3s of TCR alpha and beta were amplified with iRepertoire arm-PCR. Using its own MiXCR run on the multiplex PCR reads, TCRdb lists one record per CDR3 protein. The sample shows some 100,000 distinct CDR3 sequences, about 25% of them seen only once. Specimen: glioma tissue, nonneoplastic brain tissue, or PBMCs (not recorded which). This TCR came from a human donor with low-grade glioma or glioblastoma, undergoing nonglioma brain surgery, or in good health (not recorded which). The chain couples TRBV29-1 to TRBJ1-1, with D tentatively TRBD1 (5 bases). The CDR3 here is CSVRWGDGAEAFF. The CDR3 DNA follows: TGCAGCGTTCGGTGGGGGGATGGTGCTGAAGCTTTCTTT.